The next 2 T cell receptor beta chains were all read from a single sample in a study of OX40 agonist ivuxolimab in advanced cancers. Libraries were made using the immunoSEQ multiplex PCR assay. TCRdb took this table from immuneACCESS and kept in-frame rearrangements with V and J called. Such tables lack part of the clones; where checked against another copy, unresolved V genes explain under half of the gap, and the rest is unexplained. Present in this sample are around 70,000 clones, roughly 89% of which were seen just once. The top ten constitute 9.5% to 12% of the sample. Source: CD4+ or CD8+ T cells sorted from blood, taken in a trial of the OX40 agonist ivuxolimab. The receptors shown here come from an adult with an advanced solid tumor such as melanoma, head and neck, liver or kidney cancer.

V usage is TRBV5-1 and J usage is TRBJ1-6; the D is unclear. V was pared by 1 base and J by 9 bases, with 17 bases between. Germline lookup yields CDR1 SGHRS and CDR2 YFSETQ. The CDR3 sequence is 16 residues long. The CDR3, as DNA: TGCGCCAGCAGCTTGACGTCCGGGATTAGCTTTTCACCCCTCCACTTT. This gives the protein CASSLTSGISFSPLHF.

V gene TRBV5-1 combines with J gene TRBJ2-7, with 9 bases lining up with TRBD2. From germline, CDR1 is SGHRS and CDR2 YFSETQ. CDR3 length equals 17 residues. Germline trimming cut 4 bases from V and 2 bases from J; bases unmatched to any gene: 13. The CDR3, as DNA: TGCGCCAGCAGCGCGGATTTAGCGGGAGTGGCCCCCTACGAGCAGTACTTC. Translated: CASSADLAGVAPYEQYF.